Shown below are 24 T cell receptor beta chains from a single sample sequenced in a study of shared clonotypes between healthy human individuals. Selected positively for CCR7 and CD45RO-negative, naive CD8 cells excluded terminally differentiated effector memory CD45RA+ cells. The table came from immunoSEQ multiplex PCR; TCRdb's copy has only in-frame clones and leaves some out. The table records approximately 600,000 clones, 95% of them present only once. Sequencing input: naive CD8+ T cells sorted from blood. These TCRs come from a woman in her 30s in good health.

The V and J genes are TRBV4-1 and TRBJ2-1, with D perhaps matching TRBD1 (5 bases). The V gene lost 0 bases and the J gene lost 9 bases, with 12 bases spanning the gap. The CDR3 length is 14 residues. Per the germline V gene, CDR1 is MGHRA and CDR2 is YSYEKL. CDR3 sequence reads: CASSQETANLEQFF. The CDR3 DNA sequence: TGCGCCAGCAGCCAAGAGACAGCCAATCTTGAGCAGTTCTTC.

The chain joins TRBV30 to TRBJ2-1; 9 nucleotides align to TRBD2. Trimming at V came to 7 bases and at J to 4 bases, leaving 5 bases not matched to a gene. Germline CDR1 and CDR2: GTSNPN and SVGIG (reference sequence). The CDR3 runs to 13 residues. CDR3 amino acids: CASTSGRYNEQFF. In nucleotides, the CDR3 is TGTGCCTCGACTAGCGGCAGGTACAATGAGCAGTTCTTC.

This clone has ten or more counts. V and J are TRBV6-5 and TRBJ1-4; possible D gene TRBD1, 5 bases. The germline V and J ends were trimmed by 3 bases and 3 bases, with 8 bases remaining between them. This CDR3 spans 14 amino acids. The germline gives CDR1 MNHEY, CDR2 SVGAGI. DNA of the CDR3: TGTGCCAGCAGTTATTCGGGGCCTAATGAAAAACTGTTTTTT. Amino acid sequence: CASSYSGPNEKLFF.

V gene TRBV27 combines with J gene TRBJ2-5, with D hard to call. The V and J ends lost 4 bases and 2 bases respectively, with 14 bases between them. The CDR3 extends over 15 amino acids. Germline lookup yields CDR1 MNHEY and CDR2 SMNVEV (reference sequence). CDR3: CASSSSQVLQETQYF. CDR3 bases: TGTGCCAGCAGTTCCTCGCAGGTTCTTCAAGAGACCCAGTACTTC.

This clone occurred once. The rearrangement uses TRBV27 and TRBJ2-7; a weak D match, TRBD2 (5 bases). Germline CDR1 MNHEY, CDR2 SMNVEV (reference sequence). The CDR3 is 14 amino acids. V was shortened by 5 bases and J by 3 bases, with 14 bases between the two germline ends. CDR3 amino acids: CASSPTNRLYEQYF. The CDR3 DNA follows: TGTGCCAGCAGTCCGACTAATCGGCTCTACGAGCAGTACTTC.

This clone is a singleton in its sample. The chain recombines TRBV9 with TRBJ1-1; tentatively, D is TRBD1 (6 bases). V was trimmed by 3 bases and J by 11 bases, leaving 14 bases between them. The CDR3 loop spans 12 amino acids. In germline, CDR1 is SGDLS, CDR2 YYNGEE. CDR3 bases: TGTGCCAGCAGCGCCCTGGGGGCGGACGCTTTCTTT. This translates into CASSALGADAFF.

The chain employs TRBV27 and TRBJ2-7, with a possible D match to TRBD1 (5 bases). CDR3 length: 16 amino acids. V shed 5 bases and J shed 3 bases, with 20 bases lying between them. Germline V lookup: CDR1 MNHEY, CDR2 SMNVEV (reference sequence). The CDR3, as DNA: TGTGCCAGCAGTCCCCAGTCGGCTACAGGTGACTACGAGCAGTACTTC. It encodes CASSPQSATGDYEQYF.

The V call is TRBV6-1, the J call TRBJ1-1; TRBD1 might be the D (5 bases). The V gene's germline CDR1 is MNHNS and CDR2 SASEGT. This CDR3 is 13 amino acids long. Trimming removed 10 bases from V and 1 base from J, with 13 bases in between. CDR3 nucleotides: TGTGCCACTCTGGGGGTCCCGAACACTGAAGCTTTCTTT. The encoded protein is CATLGVPNTEAFF.

This chain uses TRBV15 with TRBJ2-2, with a weak D call TRBD1 (6 bases). CDR3 size: 18 residues. V was trimmed by 0 bases and J by 0 bases, leaving 14 bases between them. Germline loops: CDR1 LNHNV, CDR2 YYDKDF (reference sequence). In nucleotides, the CDR3 is TGTGCCACCAGCAGAGACGAGGGACACGACGCGAACACCGGGGAGCTGTTTTTT. It specifies CATSRDEGHDANTGELFF. The full variable domain, with the rest looked up from reference TRBV15 and TRBJ2-2, is DAMVIQNPRYQVTQFGKPVTLSCSQTLNHNVMYWYQQKSSQAPKLLFHYYDKDFNNEADTPDNFQSRRPNTSFCFLDIRSPGLGDTAMYLCATSRDEGHDANTGELFFGEGSRLTVL.

Of note for this clone: Within the sample, other DNA sequences also encode this same CDR3. The V gene is TRBV27, the J gene TRBJ1-5; the match to TRBD1 covers 10 bases. Germline CDR1 and CDR2: MNHEY and SMNVEV (reference sequence). CDR3 size: 14 residues. The V and J ends lost 5 bases and 2 bases, in that order; junction bases with no gene match: 0. The CDR3 loop reads CASSGTGGNQPQHF. CDR3 nucleotides: TGTGCCAGCAGTGGGACAGGGGGCAATCAGCCCCAGCATTTT.

The chain recombines TRBV2 with TRBJ2-7; D not resolved. V was trimmed by 0 bases and J by 0 bases, leaving 9 bases between them. This CDR3 contains 15 residues. Germline CDR1 SNHLY, CDR2 FYNNEI. The CDR3 loop reads CASSEAQSSSYEQYF. The CDR3, as DNA: TGTGCCAGCAGTGAAGCCCAGAGTAGCTCCTACGAGCAGTACTTC.

V and J are TRBV7-8 and TRBJ1-3; no clear D. V dropped 1 base and J dropped 0 bases, with 10 bases sitting between them. CDR3 size: 16 residues. Per the germline V gene, CDR1 is SGHVS and CDR2 is FQNEAQ. The CDR3 loop reads CASSLETTSSGNTIYF. CDR3 bases: TGTGCCAGCAGCTTAGAGACAACAAGCTCTGGAAACACCATATATTTT.

This clone was detected only once. V and J are TRBV7-8 and TRBJ2-1, with 9 bases aligning to TRBD2. This CDR3 has 17 amino acids. Trimming at V came to 4 bases and at J to 5 bases, leaving 12 bases not matched to a gene. Germline CDR1 and CDR2: SGHVS and FQNEAQ. The CDR3 is CASSSNVAGEGNNEQFF. Here the CDR3 DNA reads TGTGCCAGCAGCTCTAATGTAGCGGGAGAAGGGAACAATGAGCAGTTCTTC.

The chain is built from TRBV28 and TRBJ2-7, with D perhaps TRBD1 or TRBD2 (5 bases each). V gave up 8 bases and J gave up 3 bases, with 11 bases separating them. Germline CDR1 MDHEN, CDR2 SYDVKM. The CDR3 consists of 12 residues. CDR3 in DNA: TGTGCCAGCTCGGGGCGAAGCTACGAGCAGTACTTC. Encoded protein: CASSGRSYEQYF.

The rearrangement links TRBV19 to TRBJ2-3, with TRBD1 matching over 8 bases. This CDR3 region has 14 residues. The germline V gene has CDR1 LNHDA and CDR2 SQIVND (reference sequence). Germline trimming cut 7 bases from V and 2 bases from J; bases unmatched to any gene: 5. CDR3 coding DNA: TGTGCCAGTACCACGACAGGGGACACAGATACGCAGTATTTT. Amino acids: CASTTTGDTDTQYF.

The J gene is TRBJ2-7, the V gene TRBV13; D is unresolved. The germline CDR1 and CDR2 sequences are PRHDT and FYEKMQ (reference sequence). V lost 4 bases, J lost 7 bases, and 26 bases lay in between. The CDR3 spans 17 residues. The CDR3 DNA reads as TGTGCCAGCAGCTCCTCGTCCATTTCCTTAATCTATGTAGAGCAGTACTTC. This gives the protein CASSSSSISLIYVEQYF.

V gene TRBV7-7 combines with J gene TRBJ2-7; no clear D. The germline gives CDR1 SSHAT, CDR2 FNYEAQ (reference sequence). V was shortened by 2 bases and J by 7 bases, with 12 bases between the two germline ends. The CDR3 runs 13 residues. CDR3 bases: TGTGCCAGCAGCTTAACTAAAGGGTGGGAGCAGTACTTC. Its protein is CASSLTKGWEQYF.

The chain joins TRBV7-9 to TRBJ2-1; 10 nucleotides match TRBD1. CDR1 and CDR2 (germline): SEHNR, FQNEAQ (reference sequence). The junction had 7 bases not matched to a gene; V was cut back by 5 bases and J by 3 bases. The length of the CDR3 is 16 residues. The CDR3 DNA is TGTGCCAGCAGCACCGACAGGGGGCGAATCTACAATGAGCAGTTCTTC. It translates to CASSTDRGRIYNEQFF.

The CDR3 coding sequence is TGTGCCGCCCTGAATGGGGCAGGCGCTGAAGCTTTCTTT. It yields the protein CAALNGAGAEAFF. This chain uses TRBV27 with TRBJ1-1, with D possibly TRBD1 on 5 matching bases. With 11 bases removed from V and 6 bases from J, the gap between germline ends came to 19 bases. Germline-derived CDR1 and CDR2 are MNHEY and SMNVEV (reference sequence). The CDR3 totals 13 residues.

This clone was seen a few times. This chain links TRBV5-6 with TRBJ2-7; a possible D gene is TRBD1 (6 bases). V was cut by 4 bases and J by 0 bases, with 8 bases left in between. The CDR3 is 13 residues long. Germline CDR1 reads SGHDT; CDR2 reads YYEEEE. CDR3 in DNA: TGTGCCAGCAGCCCGGACAGCTCCTACGAGCAGTACTTC. Amino acids: CASSPDSSYEQYF.

The chain employs TRBV27 and TRBJ1-1, with 7 positions matching TRBD1. This CDR3 contains 12 residues. CDR1 is MNHEY, CDR2 SMNVEV, per germline (reference sequence). With V trimmed by 8 bases and J by 8 bases, 8 bases remained unmatched. Written as DNA, the CDR3 is TGTGCCAGCGGACCTTGGACAGGAGAAGCTTTCTTT. Amino acids: CASGPWTGEAFF.

A few counts support this clone. The same CDR3 is also encoded by other DNA sequences in this sample. The genes are TRBV19 and TRBJ1-1; the D is unclear. Germline CDR1 LNHDA, CDR2 SQIVND (reference sequence). Trimming took off 1 base at V and 1 base at J, with 4 bases between the two ends. The CDR3 runs 13 residues. The CDR3 sequence: CASSIGGNTEAFF. The CDR3, as DNA: TGTGCCAGTAGTATAGGAGGGAACACTGAAGCTTTCTTT.

The rearrangement links TRBV27 to TRBJ2-1; D perhaps matches TRBD2 (6 bases). The CDR3 has 14 residues. Germline lookup yields CDR1 MNHEY and CDR2 SMNVEV (reference sequence). V gave up 1 base and J gave up 8 bases, with 12 bases separating them. CDR3 loop: CASSLWGDLDEQFF. The CDR3 DNA reads as TGTGCCAGCAGTTTATGGGGGGATTTGGATGAGCAGTTCTTC.

The chain carries TRBV7-9 and TRBJ2-7; no clear D. V was cut by 1 base and J by 2 bases, with 15 bases left in between. This CDR3 has 16 amino acids. Per germline, CDR1 SEHNR and CDR2 FQNEAQ (reference sequence). The CDR3 reads CASSLESRHPAYEQYF. DNA of the CDR3: TGTGCCAGCAGCTTAGAAAGTCGACACCCAGCCTACGAGCAGTACTTC.